The present T cell receptor beta chain was sequenced within a study of post-analysis software for immune sequencing data (dated by TCRdb to 2013 to 2016). A note on the overall study: Recorded disease courses included relapsing-remitting, secondary progressive and progressive-relapsing multiple sclerosis, with some patients lacking subtype annotation. The multiple sclerosis patient repertoires were compared with about a dozen previously published healthy control repertoires from donors aged about 6 to 25 years. A subset of samples was prepared in parallel using single-end sample barcoding, then pooled and co-amplified after Illumina adapter ligation. The investigation overall reported the following: The multiple sclerosis patient group was slightly younger than the control group. Multiple sclerosis patients had significantly lower normalized Chao1 diversity than controls, a result that suggests substantial peripheral T-cell clonal expansion. Direct clustering with F measure showed strong co-clustering of samples prepared in the same batch, prompting a batch-effect correction.

The method behind the library was PCR. The run used an Illumina HiSeq 2500. Unique molecular identifiers were incorporated into TCR beta cDNA libraries to reduce PCR and sequencing biases. Every 1 to 10 million input T cells yielded 500,000 or so cDNA molecules, meaning each molecule approximated one T cell. The same protocol used for the earlier healthy control dataset was applied to prepare and sequence the patient libraries. Within a given batch, samples were prepared together, multiplexed and sequenced on the same HiSeq lane. The study's processing was this. MIGEC handled the raw barcoded reads, throwing out single-read molecular identifier groups before consensus assembly and CDR3 extraction. Clonotype tables were post-analysed with VDJtools, and diversity was normalized by down-sampling all datasets to the smallest sample size. Repertoire overlap clustering matched CDR3 amino acid but not nucleotide sequences to correct batch-related cross-sample contamination. TCRdb's own reprocessing of the public reads used fastp at Q25 and MiXCR and kept productive beta chains. Each entry is one CDR3 protein sequence, shown with its most common DNA and genes. The V and J calls shown here were made by TCRdb, not taken from the authors' results. The sample table lists about 430,000 distinct CDR3 sequences, 30% to 45% of them with a count of one. Under 9% of the sample rests with the top ten.

To demonstrate the VDJtools post-analysis software, the study profiled TCR beta repertoires from the peripheral blood of around 13 young patients with multiple sclerosis. Multiple sclerosis patients were children and adolescents aged 6 to 15 years. Concerning this clonotype: Its binding antigen is unknown. The sample holds no much larger clone one base away, and base qualities are not on file.

The source material was blood. This clonotype was obtained from a girl aged 2 to 10 with multiple sclerosis.

The nucleotide sequence is TGTGCCAGCAGTCCACCCGCGCACCGCTCCTACAATGAGCAGTTCTTC. It codes for CASSPPAHRSYNEQFF. This chain joins TRBV25-1 to TRBJ2-1, with the D gene call left open. CDR3 length: 16 amino acids, cysteine to phenylalanine. Left in the record is the CDR3 DNA by itself, 48 bases read in frame from the first base. Reading the germline V gene gives CDR1 MGHDK and CDR2 SYGVNS. Cut back by 5 bases and 0 bases, the V and J ends lie 14 bases apart.